These 8 T cell receptor beta chains came from one sample sequenced in a study of blood T cell repertoires in COVID-19. The assay was immunoSEQ multiplex PCR, and TCRdb's table has in-frame clones only and misses some. This table has over 200,000 clones, 70% to 75% appearing once. Sequencing used peripheral blood. Source of these receptors: a woman aged 80 or over with acute or convalescent COVID-19.

This chain links TRBV3-1 (or the pseudogene TRBV3-2) with TRBJ1-2, with D perhaps TRBD1 (6 bases). The CDR3 has 18 residues. Trimming removed 4 bases from V and 8 bases from J, with 29 bases in between. Germline CDR1 and CDR2: LGHDT and YNNKEL (reference sequence). CDR3 DNA: TGTGCCAGCAGCCTCGGGACAACCCGAGGCCGGATTTTAGGAGGCTACACCTTC. Its protein product is CASSLGTTRGRILGGYTF.

In its sample, this clone was seen once. V is TRBV28 and J is TRBJ1-2, with D possibly being TRBD1 (6 bases). From germline, CDR1 is MDHEN and CDR2 SYDVKM. This CDR3 spans 14 amino acids. Trimming left V 4 bases short and J 5 bases short, with 14 bases between. The CDR3 coding sequence is TGTGCCAGCAGTTCCCCAAGGGGGGGGTATGGCTACACCTTC. Amino acid sequence: CASSSPRGGYGYTF.

V and J are TRBV19 and TRBJ1-6; 9 positions match TRBD1. This CDR3 is 16 amino acids long. V lost 6 bases to trimming and J lost 7 bases; unmatched junction nucleotides: 10. CDR1 is LNHDA and CDR2 is SQIVND in the germline V gene (reference sequence). CDR3 sequence (DNA): TGTGCCAGTAGCACAACAGGGGGCGAGGGGAATTCACCCCTCCACTTT. It is translated as CASSTTGGEGNSPLHF.

The chain combines TRBV12-3 or TRBV12-4 with TRBJ2-7; perhaps TRBD1 as D (5 bases). V was clipped by 5 bases and J by 3 bases, with 8 bases between them. This CDR3 is built from 12 residues. The CDR3 spells CASSEQGYEQYF. In DNA form, the CDR3 reads TGTGCCAGCAGTGAGCAGGGCTACGAGCAGTACTTC.

This clone was observed at least ten times. The V call is TRBV2, the J call TRBJ2-3; D is possibly TRBD2 (6 bases). The ends were cut back, 8 bases at V and 2 bases at J, with 11 bases in the middle. The CDR3 sequence is 13 residues long. Looked up from germline, CDR1 is SNHLY and CDR2 is FYNNEI. In nucleotides, the CDR3 is TGTGCCAGCGCGGGGAGATTCACAGATACGCAGTATTTT. It is translated as CASAGRFTDTQYF.

The rearrangement joins TRBV18 to TRBJ1-3; tentative D call: TRBD1 (6 bases). Germline V lookup: CDR1 KGHSH, CDR2 LQKENI. The CDR3 totals 16 residues. V lost 6 bases and J lost 0, with 15 bases in between. The DNA of the CDR3 is TGTGCCAGCTCTCCGGGACAAGGGATCTCTGGAAACACCATATATTTT. Translating gives CASSPGQGISGNTIYF. The complete variable domain, with remaining parts taken from reference TRBV18 and TRBJ1-3, reads NAGVMQNPRHLVRRRGQEARLRCSPMKGHSHVYWYRQLPEEGLKFMVYLQKENIIDESGMPKERFSAEFPKEGPSILRIQQVVRGDSAAYFCASSPGQGISGNTIYFGEGSWLTVV.

The V call is TRBV3-1 (or the pseudogene TRBV3-2), the J call TRBJ2-2; 8 positions agree with TRBD2. The CDR3 has 16 amino acids. CDR1 LGHDT and CDR2 YNNKEL come from the germline V gene (reference sequence). The V gene end was trimmed by 6 bases and the J gene end by 3 bases; junction bases not matched to a gene: 9. CDR3 nucleotide sequence: TGTGCCAGCAGGAACCGGGGGGGCCCATACACCGGGGAGCTGTTTTTT. It encodes CASRNRGGPYTGELFF.

The gene calls are TRBV3-1 (or the pseudogene TRBV3-2) and TRBJ2-7; D remains unclear. The germline gives CDR1 LGHDT, CDR2 YNNKEL (reference sequence). V was pared by 1 base and J by 9 bases, with 10 bases between. The CDR3 sequence is 12 residues long. The CDR3 protein is CASSQGPTGQYF. The CDR3, as DNA: TGTGCCAGCAGCCAAGGACCTACGGGGCAGTACTTC.